This is a list of T cell receptor beta chains from one sample in a study of CD8 T cells in ankylosing spondylitis. TCRdb re-called the 5' RACE reads with MiXCR, one entry per CDR3 protein. The sample gives around 890,000 distinct CDR3 sequences, approximately 12% of which show up once; under 0.6% is in the top ten. Material: blood, either unsorted or a sorted T cell fraction (not recorded which). These receptors originate from a male donor with ankylosing spondylitis. Both conserved end residues are part of each CDR3. The order of the fields is CDR3 protein, V gene, J gene.

CASSPGPRNSPLHF	TRBV12-3/TRBV12-4	TRBJ1-6
CASSLLVQSTDTQYF	TRBV7-2	TRBJ2-3
CASSLVAGRQETQYF	TRBV12-3/TRBV12-4	TRBJ2-5
CASSGPGQTTDTQYF	TRBV10-2	TRBJ2-3
CAIAGRAGTDTQYF	TRBV10-3	TRBJ2-3
CASRQGISDGYTF	TRBV5-1	TRBJ1-2
CASSLRRSSSYNEQFF	TRBV5-5	TRBJ2-1
CASSLAPSGGSLFQYF	TRBV7-6	TRBJ2-5
CSAIPGLRSQPQHF	TRBV20-1	TRBJ1-5
CSAVHVQSSYEQYF	TRBV20-1	TRBJ2-7
CSARVGLRENIQYF	TRBV20-1	TRBJ2-4
CSARDQRGPGTFF	TRBV20-1	TRBJ1-1
CASQGTGRSYEQYF	TRBV19	TRBJ2-7
CASSVSGTNYGYTF	TRBV9	TRBJ1-2
CASKNPPGGMNTEAFF	TRBV6-1	TRBJ1-1
CASSPDRVANSPLHF	TRBV18	TRBJ1-6
CASSYSDGRSLGDEFYEQYF	TRBV6-2/TRBV6-3	TRBJ2-7
CASSWHPRLAEIHNEQFF	TRBV11-1	TRBJ2-1
CSASVSRGRDEQYF	TRBV20-1	TRBJ2-7
CSASRAGGSYEQYF	TRBV20-1	TRBJ2-7
CASSLIQGTEYF	TRBV6-5	TRBJ2-7
CASSSTVQGYGYTF	TRBV2	TRBJ1-2
CASSQVHGTGLNSPLHF	TRBV4-3	TRBJ1-6
CASKSNPWDSPLHF	TRBV11-2	TRBJ1-6
CASSQSTSADNEQFF	TRBV4-2	TRBJ2-1
CASSLVQGGWDSGNTIYF	TRBV5-1	TRBJ1-3
CASSFWTVENTIYF	TRBV7-2	TRBJ1-3
CSVVGAGVGDTQYF	TRBV29-1	TRBJ2-3
CASSLVRGLNTEAFF	TRBV7-2	TRBJ1-1
CASTEGTSGGHEDTQYF	TRBV6-1	TRBJ2-3
CASSSGTGAYSPLHF	TRBV27	TRBJ1-6
CSVVTVPGETQYF	TRBV29-1	TRBJ2-5
CASSIGYFDGYTF	TRBV19	TRBJ1-2
CSARNLGHYYEQYF	TRBV20-1	TRBJ2-7
CASRRDDTEAFF	TRBV5-1	TRBJ1-1
CASSPRDRQMNTEAFF	TRBV5-1	TRBJ1-1
CSAELAGSSYNEQFF	TRBV20-1	TRBJ2-1
CSASDRGRDQPQHF	TRBV20-1	TRBJ1-5
CASSSLPTGSGANVLTF	TRBV5-1	TRBJ2-6
CASSFSISEAFF	TRBV7-2	TRBJ1-1
CASKRQAQETQYF	TRBV6-2/TRBV6-3	TRBJ2-5
CASSLGGRAGNTQYF	TRBV7-2	TRBJ2-3
CASSQEGLRDNEQFF	TRBV4-3	TRBJ2-1
CASRTPGQGTEAFF	TRBV12-3/TRBV12-4	TRBJ1-1
CSASLAGGETQYF	TRBV20-1	TRBJ2-5
CSARDTGGEETQYF	TRBV20-1	TRBJ2-5
CASSIPSGATQYF	TRBV28	TRBJ2-5
CSAGPGQGYQETQYF	TRBV20-1	TRBJ2-5
CASSVEGQTTNEKLFF	TRBV9	TRBJ1-4
CASSPIGQNTEAFF	TRBV7-9	TRBJ1-1
CSGPLQPYGYTF	TRBV20-1	TRBJ1-2
CSARVGDIQYF	TRBV20-1	TRBJ2-4
CASTYLDEQFF	TRBV18	TRBJ2-1
CASSLPQGSGYGYTF	TRBV28	TRBJ1-2
CASSERLAGASQFF	TRBV25-1	TRBJ2-1